A single sample is the source of the 18 T cell receptor beta chains below, sequenced in a study of blood T cell repertoires in COVID-19 (dated by TCRdb to the early 2020s). Library preparation was by the immunoSEQ multiplex PCR assay. What TCRdb holds here is the immuneACCESS table cut down to in-frame rearrangements. Part of the clones is not present; checked against another copy, under half of the missing clones reflect an unresolved V gene, and the others are unexplained. This sample lists about 360,000 clones; 80% to 90% were detected once. Under 8.5% of the sample is in the top ten clones. What was sequenced was peripheral blood. These receptors all come from a woman aged 60-70 years with COVID-19, enrolled during active disease.

This clone was observed a handful of times. The rearrangement joins TRBV15 to TRBJ1-2; D is unclear. This CDR3 has 14 amino acids. V lost 0 bases and J lost 8, with 13 bases in between. Germline CDR1 is LNHNV and CDR2 is YYDKDF (reference sequence). The CDR3 sequence: CATSREKRGNGYTF. The CDR3 DNA is TGTGCCACCAGCAGAGAAAAAAGAGGGAACGGCTACACCTTC.

The CDR3 nucleotides read TGCGCCAGCAGCCAGCCTCCCAGGGTCAGAATCCGGACTAATGAAAAACTGTTTTTT. Its protein product is CASSQPPRVRIRTNEKLFF. The J gene is TRBJ1-4, the V gene TRBV4-1, with TRBD1 as a possible D gene (5 bases). The V gene's germline CDR1 is MGHRA and CDR2 YSYEKL. This CDR3 comprises 19 residues. Trimming took 3 bases from V and 2 from J, leaving 22 bases between them.

The rearrangement joins TRBV7-9 to TRBJ1-5; D gene ambiguous. The CDR3 spans 12 residues. V was cut by 6 bases and J by 11 bases, with 14 bases left in between. Germline V gives CDR1 SEHNR, CDR2 FQNEAQ (reference sequence). Here the CDR3 reads CASSSVLETQHF. CDR3 DNA: TGTGCCAGCAGTTCGGTTTTGGAGACCCAGCATTTT. Complete variable domain (other parts from reference TRBV7-9 and TRBJ1-5): DTGVSQNPRHKITKRGQNVTFRCDPISEHNRLYWYRQTLGQGPEFLTYFQNEAQLEKSRLLSDRFSAERPKGSFSTLEIQRTEQGDSAMYLCASSSVLETQHFGDGTRLSIL.

This clone was detected once. The CDR3 reads CARGDLTLHF. As DNA, the CDR3 is TGTGCCAGAGGAGACCTAACCCTCCACTTT. This rearrangement joins TRBV30 to TRBJ1-6; the D is unclear. This CDR3 is built from 10 residues. Germline V CDR1 and CDR2: GTSNPN, SVGIG (reference sequence). V was trimmed by 8 bases and J by 14 bases, leaving 13 bases between them.

V is TRBV19 and J is TRBJ1-1; D remains ambiguous. The V gene's germline CDR1 is LNHDA and CDR2 SQIVND (reference sequence). The CDR3 spans 11 residues. Trimming took 6 bases from V and 8 from J, leaving 10 bases between them. This chain's CDR3 is CASRGGSEAFF. The DNA for the CDR3 is TGTGCCAGTAGAGGCGGTTCAGAAGCTTTCTTT.

The V call is TRBV7-2, the J call TRBJ1-3; D gene unclear. This CDR3 region has 17 residues. Looked up from germline, CDR1 is SGHTA and CDR2 is FQGNSA. The V end was cut by 4 bases, the J end by 0 bases, with 16 bases between. In DNA, the CDR3 is TGTGCCAGCAGCTCTGGCCGGACTTTTTCCTCTGGAAACACCATATATTTT. Amino acid sequence: CASSSGRTFSSGNTIYF.

The CDR3 sequence is CASSLKTGTSGFPYEQYF. CDR3 DNA sequence: TGTGCCAGCAGCCTGAAAACCGGGACTAGCGGGTTCCCCTACGAGCAGTACTTC. The V and J genes are TRBV7-2 and TRBJ2-7; TRBD2 matches at 12 bases. CDR1 and CDR2 (germline): SGHTA, FQGNSA. CDR3 length: 18 residues. V was clipped by 5 bases and J by 2 bases; unmatched bases: 13.

In DNA, the CDR3 is TGTGCCAGCAGCCCCGGGGGGGCCTGGGAGACCCAGTACTTC. Amino acid sequence: CASSPGGAWETQYF. The chain uses TRBV7-2 and TRBJ2-5; 8 bases agree with TRBD2. V shed 5 bases, J shed 5 bases, and the junction held 7 bases outside the gene matches. This CDR3 comprises 14 residues. Germline V gene sequence: CDR1 SGHTA, CDR2 FQGNSA. The whole variable domain, filled in from reference TRBV7-2 and TRBJ2-5, reads GAGVSQSPSNKVTEKGKDVELRCDPISGHTALYWYRQSLGQGLEFLIYFQGNSAPDKSGLPSDRFSAERTGGSVSTLTIQRTQQEDSAVYLCASSPGGAWETQYFGPGTRLLVL.

This chain uses TRBV7-2 with TRBJ1-1; a possible D gene is TRBD1 (5 bases). The germline V gene has CDR1 SGHTA and CDR2 FQGNSA. This CDR3 has 14 residues. Trimming stripped 2 bases from V and 5 bases from J, with 12 bases between. The CDR3 bases are TGTGCCAGCAGCTTAAATGCAGGGCAAACTGAAGCTTTCTTT. It yields the protein CASSLNAGQTEAFF.

The gene calls are TRBV10-3 and TRBJ2-5; unclear D gene. V lost 0 bases and J 5 bases, leaving 7 bases between the germline ends. This CDR3 comprises 13 residues. Germline lookup yields CDR1 ENHRY and CDR2 SYGVKD. The CDR3 DNA follows: TGTGCCATCAGTGAGTCGCCCGGGGAGACCCAGTACTTC. Its translation: CAISESPGETQYF.

V gene TRBV9 combines with J gene TRBJ2-3; no firm D call. The V and J ends lost 0 bases and 5 bases respectively, with 10 bases between them. CDR3 length equals 14 residues. The germline gives CDR1 SGDLS, CDR2 YYNGEE. The CDR3 DNA sequence: TGTGCCAGCAGCGTAGGAGCAGGATTAGATACGCAGTATTTT. Protein sequence: CASSVGAGLDTQYF.

The chain uses TRBV5-1 and TRBJ2-5; D unclear. There are 16 residues in the CDR3. V gave up 3 bases and J gave up 2 bases, with 17 bases separating them. The germline V gene encodes CDR1 SGHRS and CDR2 YFSETQ. CDR3 amino acids: CASSSYNGASQETQYF. The CDR3 DNA follows: TGCGCCAGCAGCTCGTACAACGGAGCCTCACAAGAGACCCAGTACTTC.

The chain joins TRBV5-1 to TRBJ1-6, with TRBD1 matching 7 bases. The J segment lost 9 bases and the V segment lost 3 bases, leaving 6 bases of the junction unmatched. The CDR3 is 14 amino acids. From germline, CDR1 is SGHRS and CDR2 YFSETQ. CDR3: CASSYTGAPSPLHF. CDR3 sequence (DNA): TGCGCCAGCAGCTACACAGGGGCACCTTCACCCCTCCACTTT.

The rearrangement links TRBV14 to TRBJ1-2, with 9 bases that match TRBD1. The CDR3 length is 15 residues. Germline CDR1 and CDR2: SGHDN and FVKESK. After removal of 2 bases from V and 2 bases from J, the junction contained 3 bases not matched to a gene. CDR3 sequence reads: CASSQRGTGNYGYTF. In DNA form, the CDR3 reads TGTGCCAGCAGCCAAAGGGGGACAGGGAACTATGGCTACACCTTC. The variable domain in full, completed from reference TRBV14 and TRBJ1-2, reads EAGVTQFPSHSVIEKGQTVTLRCDPISGHDNLYWYRRVMGKEIKFLLHFVKESKQDESGMPNNRFLAERTGGTYSTLKVQPAELEDSGVYFCASSQRGTGNYGYTFGSGTRLTVV.

V and J are TRBV5-1 and TRBJ1-1; 10 positions match TRBD1. The CDR3 spans 15 residues. The germline V gene has CDR1 SGHRS and CDR2 YFSETQ. V lost 4 bases and J lost 5; bases outside the gene matches: 8. CDR3 nucleotide sequence: TGCGCCAGCAGCGTCCAGACAGGGGGCACTACTGAAGCTTTCTTT. This gives the protein CASSVQTGGTTEAFF.

This clone turned up a few times. The V call is TRBV5-1, the J call TRBJ1-2; TRBD1 agrees at 7 bases. The junction had 3 bases not matched to a gene; V was cut back by 2 bases and J by 2 bases. Germline lookup yields CDR1 SGHRS and CDR2 YFSETQ. The CDR3 spans 14 residues. The CDR3 is CASSFSGQNYGYTF. For the CDR3, the DNA is TGCGCCAGCAGCTTCTCGGGACAGAACTATGGCTACACCTTC.

V usage is TRBV11-2 and J usage is TRBJ2-7; the D gene is possibly TRBD2 (6 bases). The V and J ends lost 6 bases and 6 bases respectively, with 6 bases between them. CDR3 size: 10 residues. Germline CDR1 and CDR2: SGHAT and FQNNGV. The CDR3 sequence: CASRGGEQYF. The CDR3 DNA sequence: TGTGCCAGCAGGGGGGGCGAGCAGTACTTC.

This CDR3 is CASSPRTGGSTEAFF. DNA of the CDR3: TGTGCCAGCAGCCCAAGGACAGGGGGTAGCACTGAAGCTTTCTTT. The V gene is TRBV9, the J gene TRBJ1-1, with TRBD1 matching 10 bases. V was pared by 4 bases and J by 4 bases, with 7 bases of the junction left unmatched. Germline CDR1 reads SGDLS; CDR2 reads YYNGEE. The CDR3 contains 15 residues.